This TCR beta chain was obtained from a study of T cells in Graves' hyperthyroidism and ophthalmopathy. Amplification yielded TCR beta CDR3 regions, with RNA transcripts as the source. First-round RT-PCR of the TCR CDR3 relied on the HTBI primer set. One entry per CDR3 protein, called by TCRdb with MiXCR from the multiplex PCR reads. The profile shows roughly 840,000 distinct CDR3 sequences, 35% to 45% of them singletons. The sample holds a few counts of this clonotype. The receptor's source is a man aged 18-30 years with Graves' hyperthyroidism. Sequencing used blood.

The CDR3 reads CSATSLGDAFSPLHF. Here the CDR3 DNA reads TGCAGTGCTACGTCCCTTGGGGACGCTTTCTCACCCCTCCACTTT. This rearrangement joins TRBV20-1 to TRBJ1-6; TRBD1 might be the D (5 bases). Trimming removed 4 bases at V and 10 bases at J, with 20 bases between. CDR1 DFQATT and CDR2 SNEGSKA come from the germline V gene (reference sequence). The CDR3 consists of 15 residues.